The 19 T cell receptor beta chains in this list originate from one sample, sequenced in a study of blood T cell repertoires in COVID-19. Data came from immunoSEQ multiplex PCR; TCRdb stores just in-frame clones and leaves some out. Of 65,000 to 80,000 clones in the sample, 70% to 90% are singletons; the top ten hold 1.5% to 2%. Sequencing was done on a sample of peripheral blood. These receptors all come from a man under 40 with acute or convalescent COVID-19.

This clone was recorded only once. V is TRBV9 and J is TRBJ2-2; TRBD2 matches at 14 bases. The CDR3 is 19 residues long. After removal of 3 bases from V and 5 bases from J, the junction contained 12 bases not matched to a gene. Germline values: CDR1 SGDLS, CDR2 YYNGEE. The CDR3 DNA sequence: TGTGCCAGCAGCGCTCCCTCCTGGACTAGCGGGGGGTCAACCGGGGAGCTGTTTTTT. Protein: CASSAPSWTSGGSTGELFF.

The chain is built from TRBV6-5 and TRBJ1-6; 7 nucleotides line up with TRBD1. This CDR3 contains 12 residues. The V gene end was trimmed by 11 bases and the J gene end by 7 bases; junction bases not matched to a gene: 5. Germline V gene data show CDR1 as MNHEY and CDR2 as SVGAGI. CDR3 nucleotides: TGTGCCGGGGGACAGAGAAATTCACCCCTCCACTTT. Amino acid sequence: CAGGQRNSPLHF.

The rearrangement links TRBV1 to TRBJ2-7; the table assigns TRBD1, which was not confirmed against the DNA. TRBV1 is described as a pseudogene. This CDR3 contains 16 residues. CDR3 DNA sequence: TGCACCAGCAGCCAAGATCAAGGGGACACTTGTTACGAGCAGTACGTC. This gives the protein CTSSQDQGDTCYEQYV.

The chain combines TRBV2 with TRBJ2-1; 8 bases map to TRBD2. The germline CDR1 and CDR2 sequences are SNHLY and FYNNEI. The CDR3 has 18 residues. J lost 1 base, V lost 0 bases, and 8 bases had no gene match. The CDR3 nucleotides are TGTGCCAGCAGTGAAGCTCTAACTAGCGGACGGTCCTACAATGAGCAGTTCTTC. Translation: CASSEALTSGRSYNEQFF.

This clone appeared a few times. V and J are TRBV5-1 and TRBJ1-1; TRBD1 might be the D (5 bases). The ends were cut back, 4 bases at V and 5 bases at J, with 18 bases in the middle. This CDR3 has 15 amino acids. CDR1 SGHRS and CDR2 YFSETQ come from the germline V gene. The CDR3 coding sequence is TGCGCCAGCAGCACCAGGTCTCCCAGGGATACTGAAGCTTTCTTT. It encodes CASSTRSPRDTEAFF.

The chain couples TRBV6-5 to TRBJ1-5, with D possibly matching TRBD1 (6 bases). The CDR3 is 13 amino acids. The V gene's germline CDR1 is MNHEY and CDR2 SVGAGI. V was clipped by 6 bases and J by 9 bases, with 15 bases between them. DNA of the CDR3: TGTGCCAGCAGACGGGACACCGGAACGCCCCAGCATTTT. Translating it yields CASRRDTGTPQHF.

This clone appeared once. The chain employs TRBV5-6 and TRBJ1-1; D uncertain. V was clipped by 4 bases and J by 10 bases, with 14 bases between them. The CDR3 runs 12 residues. The V gene's germline CDR1 is SGHDT and CDR2 YYEEEE. The CDR3 sequence: CASSMEEGRAFF. In nucleotides, the CDR3 is TGTGCCAGCAGCATGGAGGAGGGAAGAGCTTTCTTT. Complete variable domain (other parts from reference TRBV5-6 and TRBJ1-1): DAGVTQSPTHLIKTRGQQVTLRCSPKSGHDTVSWYQQALGQGPQFIFQYYEEEERQRGNFPDRFSGHQFPNYSSELNVNALLLGDSALYLCASSMEEGRAFFGQGTRLTVV.

This chain joins TRBV9 and TRBJ1-2; D perhaps matches TRBD1 (5 bases). Trimming removed 5 bases from V and 2 bases from J, with 7 bases in between. There are 12 residues in the CDR3. The germline gives CDR1 SGDLS, CDR2 YYNGEE. The DNA for the CDR3 is TGTGCCAGCAGACGACAGAACTATGGCTACACCTTC. As protein: CASRRQNYGYTF.

The chain recombines TRBV30 with TRBJ1-3; no definite D call. The CDR3 spans 13 residues. V dropped 5 bases and J dropped 1 base, with 9 bases sitting between them. CDR1 GTSNPN and CDR2 SVGIG come from the germline V gene (reference sequence). In DNA form, the CDR3 reads TGTGCCTGGGCTGGGAGATCTGGAAACACCATATATTTT. It is translated as CAWAGRSGNTIYF.

The V and J genes are TRBV5-6 and TRBJ1-2, with 9 bases lining up with TRBD1. J lost 8 bases, V lost 7 bases, and 6 bases had no gene match. The V gene's germline CDR1 is SGHDT and CDR2 YYEEEE. The CDR3 has 12 amino acids. CDR3 sequence: CASWDRAGGYTF. The CDR3 DNA sequence: TGTGCCAGCTGGGACAGGGCGGGCGGCTACACCTTC.

The CDR3 loop is CASSLSPGLLQEQYF. CDR3 DNA sequence: TGTGCCAGCAGTTTATCGCCGGGACTTCTTCAAGAGCAGTACTTC. The chain recombines TRBV27 with TRBJ2-7; D is perhaps TRBD2 (6 bases). V dropped 0 bases and J dropped 7 bases, with 16 bases sitting between them. Germline V gene data show CDR1 as MNHEY and CDR2 as SMNVEV (reference sequence). This CDR3 spans 15 amino acids.

V is TRBV28 and J is TRBJ2-3, with D possibly being TRBD1 (5 bases). Trimming took off 5 bases at V and 4 bases at J, with 10 bases between the two ends. The CDR3 spans 13 residues. Germline-derived CDR1 and CDR2 are MDHEN and SYDVKM. The CDR3 sequence is CASSTQGADTQYF. The CDR3 DNA follows: TGTGCCAGCAGTACGCAGGGTGCAGATACGCAGTATTTT.

This chain links TRBV7-8 with TRBJ1-5, with D possibly TRBD1 on 5 matching bases. The CDR3 runs 15 residues. Germline V gene data show CDR1 as SGHVS and CDR2 as FQNEAQ. Trimming cost V 10 bases and J 0 bases, with 16 bases left between them. The CDR3 loop is CATNEGDYSNQPQHF. The CDR3, as DNA: TGTGCCACTAATGAAGGGGATTATAGCAATCAGCCCCAGCATTTT.

The J gene is TRBJ2-1, the V gene TRBV19, with 12 bases aligning to TRBD2. The CDR3 runs to 13 residues. The ends lost 6 bases at V and 14 bases at J; junction bases unmatched: 8. Germline CDR1 is LNHDA and CDR2 is SQIVND (reference sequence). This CDR3 reads CASRTSGGSKEFF. As DNA, the CDR3 is TGTGCCAGTAGGACTAGCGGGGGCTCCAAGGAGTTCTTC.

The chain combines TRBV10-2 with TRBJ1-1; D perhaps matches TRBD1 (5 bases). V was trimmed by 8 bases and J by 5 bases, leaving 15 bases between them. The CDR3 is 13 residues long. Germline CDR1 and CDR2: WSHSY and SAAADI. CDR3 DNA sequence: TGCGCCAGCCTTCGGGGGGAAGGGACTGAAGCTTTCTTT. It is translated as CASLRGEGTEAFF.

The chain joins TRBV6-1 to TRBJ1-2; TRBD1 aligns across 9 bases. Germline assignment: CDR1 MNHNS and CDR2 SASEGT. J gave up 5 bases and V 2 bases, and 6 bases lay outside the gene matches. This CDR3 region has 15 residues. The CDR3 region is CASSEPGQGTYGYTF. Written as DNA, the CDR3 is TGTGCCAGCAGTGAACCAGGACAGGGGACATATGGCTACACCTTC.

The chain has TRBV6-5 and TRBJ2-3, with 8 bases that match TRBD1. CDR3 size: 15 residues. The V gene end was trimmed by 6 bases and the J gene end by 6 bases; junction bases not matched to a gene: 11. Germline CDR1 reads MNHEY; CDR2 reads SVGAGI. CDR3 in DNA: TGTGCCAGCAGCCCAGACAGGGGTTCAGGGGATACGCAGTATTTT. As protein: CASSPDRGSGDTQYF.

The chain employs TRBV6-1 and TRBJ2-7; a possible D gene is TRBD2 (7 bases). Per germline, CDR1 MNHNS and CDR2 SASEGT. The V and J ends lost 2 bases and 1 base respectively, with 12 bases between them. This CDR3 contains 15 residues. As DNA, the CDR3 is TGTGCCAGCAGTGAACGGGGGGCCAGTTCCTACGAGCAGTACGTC. Its translation is CASSERGASSYEQYV.

In the case of this clone: The sample carries other DNA sequences with the same CDR3. This chain links TRBV29-1 with TRBJ1-1, with D unclear. The CDR3 is 13 amino acids. Looked up from germline, CDR1 is SQVTM and CDR2 is ANQGSEA. V was pared by 3 bases and J by 3 bases, with 11 bases between. DNA of the CDR3: TGCAGCGTTGAGGCGGGCCTCTACACTGAAGCTTTCTTT. It is translated as CSVEAGLYTEAFF.